The text below deals with one T cell receptor (beta chain). The table lists this clonotype with a count of one. No antigen is known for it. No quality values exist for individual bases; no much larger clone is one base distant. One read provides weak support. This specimen belongs to a study of regulatory T cells in long-lasting Graves disease (dated by TCRdb to the early 2020s). About the investigation overall: To count as having persistent Graves' disease, a patient had to have received antithyroid drug treatment for over 5 years with TSH receptor autoantibodies remaining persistently positive. In the clinical cohort, patients with persistent Graves' disease had used antithyroid drugs for an average of roughly 10 years. Peripheral blood TCR sequencing and RNA sequencing compared persistent Graves' disease patients with newly diagnosed Graves' disease patients. A total of roughly 35 samples underwent TCR sequencing: about 13 from persistent and roughly 20 from newly diagnosed Graves' disease patients. The study was registered as a clinical trial and conducted in China. The full study reports these points: Only peripheral blood was studied, because thyroid tissue, the primary lesion, was inaccessible. Sequencing and analysis were limited to the TCR beta chain. A larger number of public clonotypes was shared among persistent patients (2,741) than among newly diagnosed patients (roughly 980). The small sample size was acknowledged by the authors as a limitation that may reduce accuracy. Compared with newly diagnosed patients, patients with persistent Graves' disease had lower TCR Shannon entropy and fewer highly expanded clones, which suggests clonal expansion.

The library was made by multiplex PCR. The instrument given in TCRdb is Illumina HiSeq 4000. CDR3 regions were amplified by Arm-PCR with iRepertoire HTBI primers to construct TCR beta libraries. Before sequencing, the PCR products went through gel purification. Concerning the study's data processing: Gene usage analysis of CDR3 amino acid clonotypes used the 55 to 80 TRBV and around 14 TRBJ segments found across samples. COPE and FqMerger were used to merge the filtered high-quality paired reads into contigs. BLAST was used to align contigs to IMGT TRBV, TRBD and TRBJ reference genes, with CDR3 defined following IMGT. Any clonotype with a frequency above 0.1% was counted as a highly expanded clone. Shannon entropy was used to measure repertoire diversity, and the Gini coefficient was used to measure V-J evenness. Clonotypes shared by more than one individual were considered public. The public reads were quality trimmed at Q25 with fastp and then assembled into clones with MiXCR by TCRdb, keeping productive beta chains. Under each unique CDR3 protein, matching rows form one entry showing the most common genes and DNA. TCRdb, rather than the study authors, made the V and J calls. Within this sample are fewer than 600,000 distinct CDR3 sequences, with 22% of them counted one time only. Together, the top ten hold about an eighth of the sample.

The label giving this sample's time point can be read as: persistent/refractory GD, antithyroid drugs over 5 years with positive TRAb. RNA was extracted from PBMCs in TRIzol for both TCR sequencing and RNA sequencing. Graves' disease was diagnosed according to American Thyroid Association guidelines. Recruitment of patients was carried out at an endocrinology department in Xi'an, China. From each patient, around 9 milliliters of peripheral blood was collected into an EDTA anticoagulant tube. Ficoll Paque Plus density gradient separation was used to isolate PBMCs, and no additional T cell sorting was done. An Agilent 2100 Bioanalyzer and agarose gel were used to check RNA quality, and a NanoDrop 2000 was used to measure RNA concentration. This clonotype was sampled from a female donor with Graves disease. The material sequenced was peripheral blood mononuclear cells (PBMCs), taken when the disease was refractory, from a patient treated with antithyroid drugs.

The DNA sequence is TGCGCCAGCAGCACCCCGGGGGGGGCGAACACCGGGGAGCTGTTTTTT. This yields the protein CASSTPGGANTGELFF. The receptor chain draws on TRBV5-1 and TRBJ2-2, and TRBD2 aligns with 8 junction nucleotides. The germline V gene supplies CDR1 SGHRS and CDR2 YFSETQ. The CDR3 contains 16 residues, cysteine and phenylalanine counted. Only CDR3 DNA is held: 48 bases, read in frame from base 1. The V end gives up 4 bases and the J end 0 bases, leaving 5 bases in the junction not matched to a gene.